The TCR beta chain described here comes from a study of T cell responses to AZD1222 COVID-19 vaccine. Broader study findings: A rise in Spike-specific TCR breadth and depth followed two AZD1222 doses. Mostly white British, mostly female donors; authors suggested clonal diversity may be underestimated.

Profiled with immunoSEQ multiplex PCR; TCRdb holds only in-frame clones, not every one. This table has 65,000 to 90,000 clones, around 85% appearing once. This clone has only one observation. As yet, its antigen is unknown. The V and J ends lost 3 bases and 6 bases, in that order; junction bases with no gene match: 6. There are 15 residues in the CDR3. The germline gives CDR1 LNHDA, CDR2 SQIVND (reference sequence). Sequencing was performed on peripheral blood, taken on day 0 of AZD1222 vaccination. The V call is TRBV19, the J call TRBJ2-2, with 8 bases matching TRBD2. The sequence was collected from an adult in good health. CDR3 DNA: TGTGCCAGTAGTATGGGGACTAGTCCGGCCGGGGAGCTGTTTTTT. This encodes CASSMGTSPAGELFF.